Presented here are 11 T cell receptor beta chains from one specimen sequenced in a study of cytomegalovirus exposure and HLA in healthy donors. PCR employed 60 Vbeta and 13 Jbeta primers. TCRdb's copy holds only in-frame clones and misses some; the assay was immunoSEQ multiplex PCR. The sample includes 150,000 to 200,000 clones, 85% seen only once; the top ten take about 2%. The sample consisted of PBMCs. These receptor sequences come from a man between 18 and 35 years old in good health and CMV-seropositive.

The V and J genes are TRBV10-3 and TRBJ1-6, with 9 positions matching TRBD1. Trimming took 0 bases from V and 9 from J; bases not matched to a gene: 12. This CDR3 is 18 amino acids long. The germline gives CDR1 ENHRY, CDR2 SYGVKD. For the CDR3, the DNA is TGTGCCATCAGTGAGTCGATTCTTTCGACAGGGGGGATTTCACCCCTCCACTTT. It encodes CAISESILSTGGISPLHF.

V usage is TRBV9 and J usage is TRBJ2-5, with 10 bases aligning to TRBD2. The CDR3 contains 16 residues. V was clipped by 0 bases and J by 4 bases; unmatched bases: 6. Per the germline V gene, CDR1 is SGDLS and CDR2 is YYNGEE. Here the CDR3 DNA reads TGTGCCAGCAGCGTAGGAGCGGGGGGGCCGGGAGAGACCCAGTACTTC. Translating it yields CASSVGAGGPGETQYF.

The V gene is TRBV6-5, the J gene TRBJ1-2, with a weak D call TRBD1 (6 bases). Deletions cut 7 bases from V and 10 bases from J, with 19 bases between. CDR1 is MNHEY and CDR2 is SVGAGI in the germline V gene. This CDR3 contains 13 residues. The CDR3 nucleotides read TGTGCCAGCACCGACGGGAGGGGGTCGGACTACACCTTC. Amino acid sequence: CASTDGRGSDYTF.

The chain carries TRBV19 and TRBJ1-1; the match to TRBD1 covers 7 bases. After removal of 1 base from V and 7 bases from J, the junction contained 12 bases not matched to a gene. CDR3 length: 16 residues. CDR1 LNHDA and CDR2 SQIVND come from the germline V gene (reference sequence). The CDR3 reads CASSIAGGQIRNEAFF. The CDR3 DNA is TGTGCCAGTAGTATAGCAGGGGGGCAAATTCGTAATGAAGCTTTCTTT.

CDR3 amino acids: CASSLDGPGAGSPLHF. The CDR3 coding sequence is TGTGCCAGCAGCTTAGATGGGCCAGGGGCAGGTTCACCCCTCCACTTT. The genes are TRBV13 and TRBJ1-6, with D tentatively TRBD1 (6 bases). The CDR3 runs to 16 residues. The V and J ends lost 1 base and 9 bases respectively, with 16 bases between them. The germline V gene has CDR1 PRHDT and CDR2 FYEKMQ (reference sequence).

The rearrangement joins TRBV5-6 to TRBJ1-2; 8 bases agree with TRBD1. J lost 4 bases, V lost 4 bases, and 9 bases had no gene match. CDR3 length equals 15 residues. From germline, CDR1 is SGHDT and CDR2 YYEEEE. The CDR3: CASSPKDRDVYGYTF. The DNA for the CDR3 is TGTGCCAGCAGCCCGAAGGACAGGGATGTCTATGGCTACACCTTC.

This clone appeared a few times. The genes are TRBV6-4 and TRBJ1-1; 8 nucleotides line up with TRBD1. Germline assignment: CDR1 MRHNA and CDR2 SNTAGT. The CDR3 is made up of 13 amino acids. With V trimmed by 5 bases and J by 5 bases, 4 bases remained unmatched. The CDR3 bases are TGTGCCAGCAGTTCGACAGGGGAGACTGAAGCTTTCTTT. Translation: CASSSTGETEAFF.

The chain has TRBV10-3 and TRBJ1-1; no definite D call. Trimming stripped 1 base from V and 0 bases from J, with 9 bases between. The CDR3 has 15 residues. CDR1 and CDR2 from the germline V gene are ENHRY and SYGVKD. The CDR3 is CAISELEGLNTEAFF. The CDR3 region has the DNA TGTGCCATCAGTGAGTTGGAGGGCTTGAACACTGAAGCTTTCTTT.

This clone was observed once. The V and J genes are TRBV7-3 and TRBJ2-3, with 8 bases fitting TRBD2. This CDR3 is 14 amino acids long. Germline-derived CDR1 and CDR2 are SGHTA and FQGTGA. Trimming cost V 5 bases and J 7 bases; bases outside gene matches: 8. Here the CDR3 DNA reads TGTGCCAGCAGCCCGGCGGGGGGAGGATATACGCAGTATTTT. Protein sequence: CASSPAGGGYTQYF. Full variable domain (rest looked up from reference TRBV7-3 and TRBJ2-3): GAGVSQTPSNKVTEKGKYVELRCDPISGHTALYWYRQSLGQGPEFLIYFQGTGAADDSGLPNDRFFAVRPEGSVSTLKIQRTERGDSAVYLCASSPAGGGYTQYFGPGTRLTVL.

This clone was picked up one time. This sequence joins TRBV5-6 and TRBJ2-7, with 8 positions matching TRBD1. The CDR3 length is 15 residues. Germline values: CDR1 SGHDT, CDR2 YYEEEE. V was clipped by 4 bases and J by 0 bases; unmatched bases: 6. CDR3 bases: TGTGCCAGCAGCCCGACAGGGGTTGGCTCCTACGAGCAGTACTTC. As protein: CASSPTGVGSYEQYF.

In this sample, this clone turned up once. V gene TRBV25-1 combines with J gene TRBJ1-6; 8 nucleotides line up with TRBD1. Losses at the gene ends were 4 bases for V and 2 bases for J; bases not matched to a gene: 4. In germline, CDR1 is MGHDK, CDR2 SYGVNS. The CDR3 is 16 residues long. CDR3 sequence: CASSGTGNPYNSPLHF. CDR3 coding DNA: TGTGCCAGCAGTGGGACAGGGAACCCCTATAATTCACCCCTCCACTTT.